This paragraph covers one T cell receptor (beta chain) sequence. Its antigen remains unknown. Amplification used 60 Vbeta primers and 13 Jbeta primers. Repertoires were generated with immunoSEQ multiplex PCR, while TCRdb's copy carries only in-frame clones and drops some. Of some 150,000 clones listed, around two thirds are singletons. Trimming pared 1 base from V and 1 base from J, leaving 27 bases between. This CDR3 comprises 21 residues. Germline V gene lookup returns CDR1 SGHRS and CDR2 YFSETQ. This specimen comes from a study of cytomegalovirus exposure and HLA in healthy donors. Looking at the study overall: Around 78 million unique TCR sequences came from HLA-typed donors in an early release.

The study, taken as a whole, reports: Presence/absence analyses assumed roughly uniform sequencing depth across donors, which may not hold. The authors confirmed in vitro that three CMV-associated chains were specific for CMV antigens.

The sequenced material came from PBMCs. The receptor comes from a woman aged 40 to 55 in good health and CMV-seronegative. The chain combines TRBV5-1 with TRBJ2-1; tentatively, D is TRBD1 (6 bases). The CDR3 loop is CASSLRARTERLGTSYNEQFF. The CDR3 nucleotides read TGCGCCAGCAGCTTGCGGGCGCGGACAGAGCGCCTCGGTACTTCCTACAATGAGCAGTTCTTC.